Each of the 4 T cell receptor beta chains below was sequenced from the same sample in a study of tumor and adjacent non-tumor tissue in lung cancer. The template was RNA from unsorted bulk tissue. The normal lung tissue was taken more than 3 cm from the tumor edge. TCRbeta libraries were built with three rounds of nested PCR, modified from ARM-PCR. TCRdb analysed the multiplex PCR reads with MiXCR anew, one entry per CDR3 protein. The sample includes approximately 90,000 distinct CDR3 sequences, more than 65% of them seen just once. The sequencing sample was made of distant non-tumor lung tissue. These receptors came from a woman aged 45 to 65 with non-small cell lung cancer.

In the case of this clonotype: One end of the junction varies from germline; a read error may be responsible. The V and J genes are TRBV12-3 or TRBV12-4 and TRBJ2-7; TRBD1 is a possible D gene (6 bases). This CDR3 has 15 amino acids. For the CDR3, the DNA is TGTGCCGGCAGTTCACGACAGGAGAGGTCCTACGAGCAATACTTC. It encodes CAGSSRQERSYEQYF.

Notes on this clonotype: One end of the junction varies from germline; a read error may be responsible. CDR3 nucleotide sequence: TGTGCAAGCACCGATGATAGTACCATAGATACGCAGTATTTT. Translated: CASTDDSTIDTQYF. This chain joins TRBV6-6 and TRBJ2-3; D unclear. Germline V gene lookup returns CDR1 MNHNY and CDR2 SVGAGI (reference sequence). The CDR3 has 14 amino acids.

The chain links TRBV12-5 to TRBJ2-1, with D perhaps TRBD1 (6 bases). This CDR3 is built from 15 residues. The V gene lost 2 bases and the J gene lost 8 bases, with 16 bases spanning the gap. Germline values: CDR1 LGHNT, CDR2 FRNRAP. CDR3: CASGLPLQGAHEQFF. CDR3 nucleotides: TGTGCTAGTGGTTTGCCGTTACAGGGCGCCCATGAGCAGTTCTTC.

The chain combines TRBV28 with TRBJ2-7; D unclear. V lost 5 bases and J 6 bases, leaving 8 bases between the germline ends. The CDR3 length is 11 residues. Germline V CDR1 and CDR2: MDHEN, SYDVKM. CDR3 sequence: CASSIKGEQYF. CDR3 in DNA: TGTGCCAGCAGTATCAAGGGCGAGCAGTACTTC. Using reference TRBV28 and TRBJ2-7 for the parts outside the CDR3, the full variable domain is DVKVTQSSRYLVKRTGEKVFLECVQDMDHENMFWYRQDPGLGLRLIYFSYDVKMKEKGDIPEGYSVSREKKERFSLILESASTNQTSMYLCASSIKGEQYFGPGTRLTVT.